The 21 T cell receptor beta chains presented below share a single source sample, sequenced in a study of T cell changes during pregnancy in multiple sclerosis. Measured with immunoSEQ multiplex PCR; TCRdb has only the in-frame clones, and not every one. The profile shows tens of thousands of clones, approximately 87% of them singletons. Input material: peripheral blood from another person, used as feeder cells. These receptors all stem from a human donor whose cells served as feeder cells for cultures in a pregnancy study.

This clone was seen a few times. The chain carries TRBV5-1 and TRBJ2-2; D is unresolved. The germline V and J ends were trimmed by 0 bases and 5 bases, with 8 bases remaining between them. Germline values: CDR1 SGHRS, CDR2 YFSETQ. This CDR3 has 14 amino acids. In nucleotides, the CDR3 is TGCGCCAGCAGCTTGGGGCAGAAAACCGGGGAGCTGTTTTTT. Protein: CASSLGQKTGELFF.

The chain has TRBV30 and TRBJ1-5, with D perhaps TRBD1 (5 bases). The length of the CDR3 is 15 residues. Trimming took off 5 bases at V and 5 bases at J, with 19 bases between the two ends. Germline loops: CDR1 GTSNPN, CDR2 SVGIG (reference sequence). CDR3: CAWSLRGGGDQPQHF. DNA for the CDR3: TGTGCCTGGTCCCTCCGGGGTGGGGGAGATCAGCCCCAGCATTTT.

The J gene is TRBJ1-5, the V gene TRBV4-1; D is undetermined. CDR1 is MGHRA and CDR2 is YSYEKL in the germline V gene. The CDR3 sequence is 14 residues long. The V end was cut by 0 bases, the J end by 7 bases, with 10 bases between. The CDR3 region is CASSQEEGSQPQHF. CDR3 DNA sequence: TGCGCCAGCAGCCAAGAAGAGGGTTCGCAGCCCCAGCATTTT.

This clone was seen once. The chain couples TRBV9 to TRBJ2-3, with 12 bases matching TRBD2. J was trimmed by 4 bases and V by 4 bases; bases with no gene match: 4. This CDR3 contains 15 residues. Germline V gene lookup returns CDR1 SGDLS and CDR2 YYNGEE. In DNA, the CDR3 is TGTGCCAGCAGCCCTAGCGGGAGGGCATCAGATACGCAGTATTTT. This translates into CASSPSGRASDTQYF. Full variable domain (missing parts from reference TRBV9 and TRBJ2-3): DSGVTQTPKHLITATGQRVTLRCSPRSGDLSVYWYQQSLDQGLQFLIQYYNGEERAKGNILERFSAQQFPDLHSELNLSSLELGDSALYFCASSPSGRASDTQYFGPGTRLTVL.

The J gene is TRBJ1-3, the V gene TRBV27; 9 bases are a match to TRBD1. CDR3 length equals 16 residues. Germline V lookup: CDR1 MNHEY, CDR2 SMNVEV (reference sequence). Losses at the gene ends were 5 bases for V and 4 bases for J; bases not matched to a gene: 9. CDR3: CASSPSGDRAGNTIYF. Here the CDR3 DNA reads TGTGCCAGCAGTCCTTCGGGGGACAGGGCGGGAAACACCATATATTTT.

The genes are TRBV11-2 and TRBJ2-7, with TRBD2 identical over 12 bases. Germline V gene lookup returns CDR1 SGHAT and CDR2 FQNNGV. The CDR3 length is 19 residues. With V trimmed by 6 bases and J by 3 bases, 18 bases remained unmatched. The CDR3: CASSSTRTSGRTRFYEQYF. CDR3 sequence (DNA): TGTGCCAGCAGTTCCACCCGAACTAGCGGGAGGACTCGGTTCTACGAGCAGTACTTC.

The V gene is TRBV7-2, the J gene TRBJ1-2, with D hard to call. There are 12 residues in the CDR3. Deletions cut 1 base from V and 8 bases from J, with 8 bases between. CDR1 and CDR2 from the germline V gene are SGHTA and FQGNSA. The CDR3 DNA reads TGTGCCAGCAGCTTAGATAGCCACGGCTACACCTTC. Its protein is CASSLDSHGYTF.

CDR3: CASTRGGLGYEQYF. CDR3 nucleotide sequence: TGTGCCAGCACCCGGGGGGGGCTGGGTTACGAGCAGTACTTC. V usage is TRBV28 and J usage is TRBJ2-7; TRBD2 matches at 8 bases. The CDR3 is 14 amino acids. With 7 bases clipped from V and 4 bases from J, the junction kept 9 bases outside the gene matches. Per the germline V gene, CDR1 is MDHEN and CDR2 is SYDVKM. The entire variable domain, with the rest obtained from reference TRBV28 and TRBJ2-7, is as follows: DVKVTQSSRYLVKRTGEKVFLECVQDMDHENMFWYRQDPGLGLRLIYFSYDVKMKEKGDIPEGYSVSREKKERFSLILESASTNQTSMYLCASTRGGLGYEQYFGPGTRLTVT.

V and J are TRBV7-2 and TRBJ1-1; 9 bases fit TRBD1. The CDR3 length is 15 residues. V was clipped by 10 bases and J by 4 bases; unmatched bases: 13. Germline V CDR1 and CDR2: SGHTA, FQGNSA. This CDR3 reads CAIRNRGLLGTEAFF. For the CDR3, the DNA is TGTGCCATCAGGAACAGGGGGCTCTTGGGCACTGAAGCTTTCTTT. The full variable domain, its missing parts supplied by reference TRBV7-2 and TRBJ1-1, is GAGVSQSPSNKVTEKGKDVELRCDPISGHTALYWYRQSLGQGLEFLIYFQGNSAPDKSGLPSDRFSAERTGGSVSTLTIQRTQQEDSAVYLCAIRNRGLLGTEAFFGQGTRLTVV.

The genes are TRBV28 and TRBJ2-1, with 7 bases fitting TRBD2. Trimming took 2 bases from V and 7 from J; bases not matched to a gene: 11. This CDR3 comprises 16 residues. In germline, CDR1 is MDHEN, CDR2 SYDVKM. The CDR3 protein is CASSLGGEGGTNEQFF. CDR3 bases: TGTGCCAGCAGTTTAGGGGGGGAAGGAGGGACGAATGAGCAGTTCTTC.

The V gene is TRBV7-8, the J gene TRBJ1-2, with D unclear. This CDR3 comprises 14 residues. Deletions cut 1 base from V and 7 bases from J, with 13 bases between. Per the germline V gene, CDR1 is SGHVS and CDR2 is FQNEAQ. In DNA form, the CDR3 reads TGTGCCAGCAGCTTAGAGGTGGCAGGAGGTGGCTACACCTTC. Amino acids: CASSLEVAGGGYTF.

This chain links TRBV9 with TRBJ1-1; D uncertain. The V end was cut by 0 bases, the J end by 1 base, with 7 bases between. The CDR3 covers 14 residues. CDR1 is SGDLS and CDR2 is YYNGEE in the germline V gene. The CDR3 nucleotides read TGTGCCAGCAGCGTAGGCGCGGAGAACACTGAAGCTTTCTTT. The encoded protein is CASSVGAENTEAFF.

A few counts support this clone. The V and J genes are TRBV10-1 and TRBJ2-7; 8 nucleotides align to TRBD1. Germline V lookup: CDR1 WNHNN, CDR2 SYGVQD (reference sequence). This CDR3 has 12 amino acids. After removal of 9 bases from V and 4 bases from J, the junction contained 5 bases not matched to a gene. In DNA form, the CDR3 reads TGCGCCAGAGGACAGGGATCGTACGAGCAGTACTTC. Translated, it gives CARGQGSYEQYF.

The J gene is TRBJ2-1, the V gene TRBV19, with 12 bases fitting TRBD2. The CDR3 consists of 18 residues. The trim removed 4 bases at V and 9 bases at J, leaving 16 bases unmatched. CDR1 and CDR2 (germline): LNHDA, SQIVND (reference sequence). The chain's CDR3 is CASSTDPHLAGGRAEQFF. The CDR3 DNA is TGTGCCAGTAGTACCGACCCCCATCTAGCGGGAGGGAGGGCTGAGCAGTTCTTC.

V and J are TRBV30 and TRBJ1-4; tentative D call: TRBD1 (5 bases). The CDR3 spans 15 residues. The germline V and J ends were trimmed by 3 bases and 2 bases, with 13 bases remaining between them. Germline CDR1 GTSNPN, CDR2 SVGIG (reference sequence). The CDR3 DNA follows: TGTGCCTGGAGGACTCCGGGGGGGACTAATGAAAAACTGTTTTTT. It is translated as CAWRTPGGTNEKLFF.

The chain recombines TRBV25-1 with TRBJ2-7; D unresolved. The V end lost 6 bases, the J end lost 4 bases, and 10 bases lay between the germline ends. Germline V gene lookup returns CDR1 MGHDK and CDR2 SYGVNS. This CDR3 has 12 amino acids. CDR3 DNA sequence: TGTGCCAGCAGACGTGCCGTTTACGAGCAGTACTTC. Translating gives CASRRAVYEQYF.

The genes are TRBV7-3 and TRBJ1-1, with D tentatively TRBD1 (6 bases). CDR3 length equals 14 residues. The V and J ends lost 2 bases and 3 bases respectively, with 10 bases between them. Germline V gene lookup returns CDR1 SGHTA and CDR2 FQGTGA. CDR3 in amino acids: CASSLGRGDTEAFF. CDR3 sequence (DNA): TGTGCCAGCAGCTTAGGCAGGGGTGACACTGAAGCTTTCTTT.

This clone is a singleton in its sample. The gene calls are TRBV11-3 and TRBJ1-1; D not resolved. This CDR3 contains 13 residues. V was cut by 5 bases and J by 3 bases, with 10 bases left in between. Germline CDR1 is SGHNT and CDR2 is YENEEA. This CDR3 is CASSARRDTEAFF. CDR3 DNA: TGTGCCAGCAGCGCCCGAAGGGACACTGAAGCTTTCTTT.

The chain has TRBV9 and TRBJ2-1; TRBD1 matches 8 bases. V was pared by 4 bases and J by 3 bases, with 6 bases of the junction left unmatched. Germline assignment: CDR1 SGDLS and CDR2 YYNGEE. The CDR3 totals 15 residues. In DNA, the CDR3 is TGTGCCAGCAGCCCGGGGACAGGACGCTACAATGAGCAGTTCTTC. It yields the protein CASSPGTGRYNEQFF. Drawing the rest from reference TRBV9 and TRBJ2-1, the complete variable domain is DSGVTQTPKHLITATGQRVTLRCSPRSGDLSVYWYQQSLDQGLQFLIQYYNGEERAKGNILERFSAQQFPDLHSELNLSSLELGDSALYFCASSPGTGRYNEQFFGPGTRLTVL.

The rearrangement uses TRBV9 and TRBJ2-2; D is perhaps TRBD2 (6 bases). Trimming took off 2 bases at V and 0 bases at J, with 11 bases between the two ends. CDR1 is SGDLS, CDR2 YYNGEE, per germline. CDR3 length equals 16 residues. CDR3 region: CASSVASASNTGELFF. Here the CDR3 DNA reads TGTGCCAGCAGCGTGGCTAGCGCATCGAACACCGGGGAGCTGTTTTTT.

The genes are TRBV5-1 and TRBJ1-6; D gene ambiguous. This CDR3 has 15 residues. V dropped 0 bases and J dropped 3 bases, with 7 bases sitting between them. Germline CDR1 and CDR2: SGHRS and YFSETQ. CDR3 nucleotide sequence: TGCGCCAGCAGCTTGGACGGACTCTATAATTCACCCCTCCACTTT. This encodes CASSLDGLYNSPLHF.